The clone carrying this T cell receptor (beta chain) has just one count. Since the CDR3 does not end with the conserved phenylalanine or tryptophan, this likely comes from a read error. The length of the CDR3 is 15 residues. The V gene's germline CDR1 is SGHRS and CDR2 YFSETQ. The ends lost 3 bases at V and 4 bases at J; junction bases unmatched: 1. The record originates from a study of blood T cells in healthy people across ages. Study background: Using template switching, researchers captured about one barcoded beta molecule for each two T cells.

The authors ran a second PCR of about 7 to 12 cycles using a sample-barcoded 5' primer and a J-beta primer mix. Every single cDNA molecule received a tag from a template-switch adaptor with 12 random nucleotides. TCRdb passed the 5' RACE reads through MiXCR, listing each CDR3 protein once. The sample lists some 710,000 distinct CDR3 sequences, about 47% occurring once. The clonotype originates from a man older than 75 in good health. Sequencing was performed on blood. The chain links TRBV5-1 to TRBJ2-5, with 15 positions matching TRBD2. The chain's CDR3 is CASSSGLAGGETQYY. In DNA form, the CDR3 reads TGCGCCAGCAGCTCGGGACTAGCGGGAGGAGAGACCCAGTACTAC.